This T cell receptor (beta chain) was captured in a study of T cells in Graves' hyperthyroidism and ophthalmopathy. Study findings and constraints: The blood repertoire included most of the expanded thyroid clonotypes above 0.001.

Germline values: CDR1 GTSNPN, CDR2 SVGIG (reference sequence). The CDR3 is 13 amino acids. The V end was cut by 0 bases, the J end by 4 bases, with 7 bases between. TCR beta CDR3 regions were amplified from RNA. An initial round of RT-PCR targeting the TCR CDR3 relied on the HTBI primer set. TCRdb independently ran MiXCR on the multiplex PCR reads; one entry per CDR3 protein. This table has 200,000 or so distinct CDR3 sequences, approximately 16% appearing once. This clonotype was seen ten or more times. Its cognate antigen is unknown. The V call is TRBV30, the J call TRBJ1-5, with D uncertain. This TCR was recovered from a woman in her forties or fifties with Graves' hyperthyroidism. Material: blood. The CDR3 reads CAWSVQGNQPQHF. The CDR3 bases are TGTGCCTGGAGTGTACAAGGGAATCAGCCCCAGCATTTT.